The table lists the clone carrying this TCR beta chain with a few counts. The record originates from a study of T-cell reconstitution after alpha-beta-depleted transplantation in children. Researchers prepared the TCRbeta library using unique molecular identifiers, the study reports. TCRdb recomputed calls from the PCR reads with MiXCR, one row per CDR3 protein. The sample holds a few hundred thousand distinct CDR3 sequences, less than 15% seen once. V shed 5 bases and J 3 bases; nucleotides not matched to a gene: 5. The CDR3 runs to 15 residues. Germline-derived CDR1 and CDR2 are SGHRS and YFSETQ. The TCR was taken from a human donor who donated a stem cell graft to a child with Fanconi anemia. V and J are TRBV5-1 and TRBJ2-7; the match to TRBD2 covers 13 bases. This specimen was PBMCs, taken from the stem cell graft. The CDR3 nucleotides read TGCGCCAGCAGGGAGGGACTAGCGGGGCTCTACGAGCAGTACTTC. Protein: CASREGLAGLYEQYF.